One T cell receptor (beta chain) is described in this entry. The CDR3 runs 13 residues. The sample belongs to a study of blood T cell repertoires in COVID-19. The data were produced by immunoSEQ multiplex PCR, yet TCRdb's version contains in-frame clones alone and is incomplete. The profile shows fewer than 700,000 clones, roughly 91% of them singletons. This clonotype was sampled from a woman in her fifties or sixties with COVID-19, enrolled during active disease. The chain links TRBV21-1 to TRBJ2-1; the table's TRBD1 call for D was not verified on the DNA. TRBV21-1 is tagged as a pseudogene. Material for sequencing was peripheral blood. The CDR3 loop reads CASSKEGSDEQFF. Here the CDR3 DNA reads TGTGCCAGCAGCAAAGAGGGGTCCGATGAGCAGTTCTTC.